This T cell receptor (beta chain) came from a study of T cells in Graves' hyperthyroidism and ophthalmopathy. Per the germline V gene, CDR1 is MDHEN and CDR2 is SYDVKM. The length of the CDR3 is 14 residues. Trimming took off 6 bases at V and 4 bases at J, with 15 bases between the two ends. Hyperthyroidism, newly diagnosed and lasting under 2 months, affected patients aged 18 to 65. TCR beta CDR3 region amplification was performed from RNA transcripts. The TCR CDR3 first-round RT-PCR relied on the HTBI primer set. TCRdb redid the calling of the multiplex PCR reads with MiXCR, one entry per CDR3 protein. Here the sample spans fewer than 650,000 distinct CDR3 sequences, 14% being singletons. At least ten counts were recorded for this clonotype. The antigen remains unidentified. Study outcomes and limitations: From stable hyperthyroidism, ophthalmopathy was set apart by a 13 V-J model.

This TCR derives from a woman between 40 and 55 years old with Graves' hyperthyroidism. Material: blood. The gene calls are TRBV28 and TRBJ1-2, with D possibly matching TRBD1 (5 bases). The CDR3 region has the DNA TGTGCCAGCAGCCCACCGACCCAGGGCTATGGCTACACCTTC. This codes for CASSPPTQGYGYTF.